This record looks at one T cell receptor (beta chain) sequence and its context. The method was immunoSEQ multiplex PCR; TCRdb's version includes in-frame clones alone and lacks a portion of them. The sample shows over 5,500 clones, roughly 70% of them seen only once. The source of the sample is a study of OX40 agonist ivuxolimab in advanced cancers. Study-level background: Aged 23 to 79 with a mean of about 63 years, they were 75% to 85% male.

Looked up from germline, CDR1 is SNHLY and CDR2 is FYNNEI. After removal of 6 bases from V and 6 bases from J, the junction contained 9 bases not matched to a gene. The CDR3 has 14 residues. People who had autoimmune disease history or systemic immunosuppression were excluded. V is TRBV2 and J is TRBJ1-1; TRBD1 matches 8 bases. This TCR derives from an adult with an advanced solid tumor such as melanoma, head and neck, liver or kidney cancer. The source was CD4+ or CD8+ T cells sorted from blood, collected in a trial of the OX40 agonist ivuxolimab. This CDR3 is CASSLQGDPAEAFF. In DNA form, the CDR3 reads TGTGCCAGCAGCCTACAGGGGGACCCGGCTGAAGCTTTCTTT. The complete variable domain, with remaining parts taken from reference TRBV2 and TRBJ1-1, reads EPEVTQTPSHQVTQMGQEVILRCVPISNHLYFYWYRQILGQKVEFLVSFYNNEISEKSEIFDDQFSVERPDGSNFTLKIRSTKLEDSAMYFCASSLQGDPAEAFFGQGTRLTVV.